This T cell receptor beta chain came from a study of cytomegalovirus exposure and HLA in healthy donors. About the study: An earlier analysis found some 100 million unique TCR beta sequences from about 190 million T cells.

The donors comprised healthy bone marrow donors. Overall study results and limits: The study dropped some indistinguishable V segments, TRBV6-2 and TRBV6-3 among them.

The trim removed 4 bases at V and 11 bases at J, leaving 5 bases unmatched. CDR3 length: 13 residues. Germline V gene lookup returns CDR1 MNHEY and CDR2 SVGAGI. A word on this clone: Its specificity is unknown.

PCR used 60 Vbeta primers and 13 Jbeta primers. Authors' methods: Later, an analysis found 75 million to 90 million unique TCR beta chains, and about 10 million of these were shared. TCRdb's copy holds only in-frame clones and misses some; the assay was immunoSEQ multiplex PCR. From that table come the V and J calls and clone size; the DNA was used to work out D and trimming. The sample carries roughly 160,000 clones, 73% recorded once. The V gene is TRBV6-5, the J gene TRBJ1-1, with 12 bases lining up with TRBD1. The receptor was isolated from a woman aged 18-35 years in good health and CMV-seropositive. The sample taken for sequencing was PBMCs. The CDR3, as DNA: TGTGCCAGCAGTTTCCGGGACAGGGGGCACGCTTTCTTT. Its protein product is CASSFRDRGHAFF.